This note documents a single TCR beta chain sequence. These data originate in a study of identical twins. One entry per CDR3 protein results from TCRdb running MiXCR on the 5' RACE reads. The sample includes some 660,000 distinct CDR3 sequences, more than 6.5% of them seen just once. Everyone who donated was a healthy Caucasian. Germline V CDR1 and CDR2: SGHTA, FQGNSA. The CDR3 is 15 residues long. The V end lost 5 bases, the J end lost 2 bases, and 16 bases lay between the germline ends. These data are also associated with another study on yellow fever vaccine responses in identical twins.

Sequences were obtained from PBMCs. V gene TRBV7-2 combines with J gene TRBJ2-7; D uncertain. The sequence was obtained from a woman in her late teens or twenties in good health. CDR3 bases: TGTGCCAGCAGCGCTTTAGGATCATTACCCTACGAGCAGTACTTC. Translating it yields CASSALGSLPYEQYF.